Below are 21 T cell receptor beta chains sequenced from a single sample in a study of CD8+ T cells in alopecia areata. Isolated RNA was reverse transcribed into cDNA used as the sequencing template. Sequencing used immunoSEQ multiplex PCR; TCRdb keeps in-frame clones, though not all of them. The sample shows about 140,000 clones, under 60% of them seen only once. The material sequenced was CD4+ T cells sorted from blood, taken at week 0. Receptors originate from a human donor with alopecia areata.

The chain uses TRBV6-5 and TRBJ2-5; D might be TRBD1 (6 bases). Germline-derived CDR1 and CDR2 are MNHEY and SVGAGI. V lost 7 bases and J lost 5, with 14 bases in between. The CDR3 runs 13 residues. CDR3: CASIRGGKETQYF. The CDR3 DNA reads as TGTGCCAGCATCCGAGGGGGTAAGGAGACCCAGTACTTC.

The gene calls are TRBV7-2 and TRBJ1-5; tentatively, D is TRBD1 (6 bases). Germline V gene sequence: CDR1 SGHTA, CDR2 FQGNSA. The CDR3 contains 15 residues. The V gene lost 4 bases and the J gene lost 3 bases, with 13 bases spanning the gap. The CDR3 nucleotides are TGTGCCAGCAGCTCTTGGGGGGGCCCCAATCAGCCCCAGCATTTT. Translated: CASSSWGGPNQPQHF.

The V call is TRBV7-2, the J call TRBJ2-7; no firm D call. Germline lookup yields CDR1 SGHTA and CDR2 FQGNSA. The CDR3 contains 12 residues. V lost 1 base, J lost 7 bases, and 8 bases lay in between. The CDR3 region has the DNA TGTGCCAGCAGCTTAGATGTGGGGGAGCAGTACTTC. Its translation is CASSLDVGEQYF. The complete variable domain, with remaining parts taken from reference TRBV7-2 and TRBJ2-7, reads GAGVSQSPSNKVTEKGKDVELRCDPISGHTALYWYRQSLGQGLEFLIYFQGNSAPDKSGLPSDRFSAERTGGSVSTLTIQRTQQEDSAVYLCASSLDVGEQYFGPGTRLTVT.

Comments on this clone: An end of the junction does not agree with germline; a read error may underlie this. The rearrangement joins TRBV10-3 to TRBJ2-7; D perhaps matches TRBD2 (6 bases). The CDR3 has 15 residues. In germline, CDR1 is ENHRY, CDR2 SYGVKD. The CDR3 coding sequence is TGTGCCATCAGTGAGTCAATAAGGGGACGGACTATCTTGCACTTC. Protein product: CAISESIRGRTILHF.

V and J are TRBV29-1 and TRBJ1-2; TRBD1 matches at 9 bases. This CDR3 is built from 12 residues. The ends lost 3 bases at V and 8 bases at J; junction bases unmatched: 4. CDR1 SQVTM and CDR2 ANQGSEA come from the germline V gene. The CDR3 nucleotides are TGCAGCGTTGAGCGGGACAGGGACGGCTACACCTTC. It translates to CSVERDRDGYTF.

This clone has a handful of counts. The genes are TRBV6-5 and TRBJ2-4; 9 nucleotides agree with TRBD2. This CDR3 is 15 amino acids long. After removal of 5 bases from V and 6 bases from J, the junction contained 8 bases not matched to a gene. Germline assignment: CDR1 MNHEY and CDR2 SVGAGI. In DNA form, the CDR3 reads TGTGCCAGCAGTCCATCCGGGACTAGCATAAACATTCAGTACTTC. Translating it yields CASSPSGTSINIQYF.

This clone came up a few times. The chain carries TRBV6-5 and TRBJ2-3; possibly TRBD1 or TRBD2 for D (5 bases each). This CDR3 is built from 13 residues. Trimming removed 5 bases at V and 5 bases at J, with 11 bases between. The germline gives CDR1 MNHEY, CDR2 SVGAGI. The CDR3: CASSRTGGDTQYF. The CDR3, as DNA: TGTGCCAGCAGTCGGACTGGGGGAGATACGCAGTATTTT.

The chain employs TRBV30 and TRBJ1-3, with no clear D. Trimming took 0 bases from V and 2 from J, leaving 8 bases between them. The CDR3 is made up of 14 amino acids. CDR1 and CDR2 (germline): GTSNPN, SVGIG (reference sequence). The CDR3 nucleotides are TGTGCCTGGAGTGTAGGTAATGCTGGAAACACCATATATTTT. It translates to CAWSVGNAGNTIYF.

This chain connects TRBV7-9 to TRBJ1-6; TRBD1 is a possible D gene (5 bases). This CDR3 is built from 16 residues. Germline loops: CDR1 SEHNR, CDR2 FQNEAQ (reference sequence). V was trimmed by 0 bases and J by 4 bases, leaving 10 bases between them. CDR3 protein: CASSLAAGQYNSPLHF. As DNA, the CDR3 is TGTGCCAGCAGCTTAGCTGCCGGACAATATAATTCACCCCTCCACTTT. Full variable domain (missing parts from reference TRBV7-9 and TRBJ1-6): DTGVSQNPRHKITKRGQNVTFRCDPISEHNRLYWYRQTLGQGPEFLTYFQNEAQLEKSRLLSDRFSAERPKGSFSTLEIQRTEQGDSAMYLCASSLAAGQYNSPLHFGNGTRLTVT.

The CDR3 nucleotides are TGTGCCTGGAGTCCCCCGTTAGGCGGGAACACTGAAGCTTTCTTT. Translated, it gives CAWSPPLGGNTEAFF. V gene TRBV30 combines with J gene TRBJ1-1; D ambiguous. The CDR3 contains 15 residues. V was pared by 2 bases and J by 1 base, with 14 bases between. Germline V gene data show CDR1 as GTSNPN and CDR2 as SVGIG (reference sequence).

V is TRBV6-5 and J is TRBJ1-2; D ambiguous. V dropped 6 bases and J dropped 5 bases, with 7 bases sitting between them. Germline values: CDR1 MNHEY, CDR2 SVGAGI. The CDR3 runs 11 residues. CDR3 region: CASRGPYGYTF. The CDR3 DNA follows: TGTGCCAGCAGAGGGCCGTATGGCTACACCTTC.

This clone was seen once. This chain's CDR3 is CSVARTGLGETQYF. CDR3 sequence (DNA): TGCAGCGTCGCCCGCACAGGGCTCGGCGAGACCCAGTACTTC. The rearrangement links TRBV29-1 to TRBJ2-5; D possibly corresponds to TRBD1 (6 bases). The V and J ends lost 6 bases and 5 bases respectively, with 19 bases between them. The CDR3 consists of 14 residues. CDR1 is SQVTM, CDR2 ANQGSEA, per germline. Together with reference TRBV29-1 and TRBJ2-5, the CDR3 gives the full variable domain: SAVISQKPSRDICQRGTSLTIQCQVDSQVTMMFWYRQQPGQSLTLIATANQGSEATYESGFVIDKFPISRPNLTFSTLTVSNMSPEDSSIYLCSVARTGLGETQYFGPGTRLLVL.

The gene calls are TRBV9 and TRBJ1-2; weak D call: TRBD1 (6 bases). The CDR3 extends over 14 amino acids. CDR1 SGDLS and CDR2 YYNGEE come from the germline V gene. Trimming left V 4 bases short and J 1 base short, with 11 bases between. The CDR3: CASSWGGGNYGYTF. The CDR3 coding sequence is TGTGCCAGCAGCTGGGGAGGGGGTAACTATGGCTACACCTTC.

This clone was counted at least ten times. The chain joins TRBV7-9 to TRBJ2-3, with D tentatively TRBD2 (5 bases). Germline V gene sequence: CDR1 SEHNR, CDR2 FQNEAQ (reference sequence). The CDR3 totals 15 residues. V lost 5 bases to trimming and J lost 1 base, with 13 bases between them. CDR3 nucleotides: TGTGCCAGCAGCCGAGAGAGGGTAGGCACAGATACGCAGTATTTT. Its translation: CASSRERVGTDTQYF.

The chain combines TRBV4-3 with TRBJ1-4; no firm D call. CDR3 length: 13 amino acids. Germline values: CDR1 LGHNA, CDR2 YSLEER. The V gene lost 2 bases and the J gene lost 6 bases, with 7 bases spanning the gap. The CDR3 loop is CASSQREDEKLFF. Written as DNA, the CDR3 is TGCGCCAGCAGCCAACGGGAGGATGAAAAACTGTTTTTT.

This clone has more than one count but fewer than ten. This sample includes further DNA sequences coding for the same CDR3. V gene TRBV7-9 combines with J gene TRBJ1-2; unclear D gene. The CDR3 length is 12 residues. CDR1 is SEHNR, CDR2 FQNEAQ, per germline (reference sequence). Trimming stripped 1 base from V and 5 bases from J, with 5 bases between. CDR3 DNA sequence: TGTGCCAGCAGCTTAGAAGGATATGGCTACACCTTC. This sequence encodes CASSLEGYGYTF.

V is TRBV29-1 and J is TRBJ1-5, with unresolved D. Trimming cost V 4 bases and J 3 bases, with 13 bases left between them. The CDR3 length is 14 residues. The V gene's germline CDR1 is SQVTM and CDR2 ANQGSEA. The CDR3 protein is CSVGLTDSNQPQHF. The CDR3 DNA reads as TGCAGCGTTGGCCTAACAGATTCCAATCAGCCCCAGCATTTT.

The CDR3: CASSLLAGISYEQYF. The DNA of the CDR3 is TGTGCCAGCAGCTTGTTAGCGGGGATCTCCTACGAGCAGTACTTC. The rearrangement uses TRBV7-2 and TRBJ2-7, with 8 bases aligning to TRBD2. CDR3 length: 15 residues. In germline, CDR1 is SGHTA, CDR2 FQGNSA. J lost 0 bases, V lost 3 bases, and 4 bases had no gene match.

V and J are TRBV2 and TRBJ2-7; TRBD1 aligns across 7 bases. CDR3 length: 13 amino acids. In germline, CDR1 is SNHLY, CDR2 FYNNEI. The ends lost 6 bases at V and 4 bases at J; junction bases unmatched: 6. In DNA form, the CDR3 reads TGTGCCAGCAGCCGGGACAGCGGATACGAGCAGTACTTC. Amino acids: CASSRDSGYEQYF.

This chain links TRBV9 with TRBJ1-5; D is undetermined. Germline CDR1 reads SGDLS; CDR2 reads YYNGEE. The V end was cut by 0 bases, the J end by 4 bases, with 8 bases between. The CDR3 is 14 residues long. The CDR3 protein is CASSVGGYNQPQHF. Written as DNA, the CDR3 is TGTGCCAGCAGCGTAGGGGGTTATAATCAGCCCCAGCATTTT. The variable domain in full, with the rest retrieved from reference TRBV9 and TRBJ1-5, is DSGVTQTPKHLITATGQRVTLRCSPRSGDLSVYWYQQSLDQGLQFLIQYYNGEERAKGNILERFSAQQFPDLHSELNLSSLELGDSALYFCASSVGGYNQPQHFGDGTRLSIL.

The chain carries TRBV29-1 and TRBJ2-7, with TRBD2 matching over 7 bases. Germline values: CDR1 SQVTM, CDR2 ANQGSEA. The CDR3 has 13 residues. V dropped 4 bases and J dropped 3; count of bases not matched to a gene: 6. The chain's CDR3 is CSVVRGDDYEQYF. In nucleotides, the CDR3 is TGCAGCGTTGTTCGGGGGGACGACTACGAGCAGTACTTC.